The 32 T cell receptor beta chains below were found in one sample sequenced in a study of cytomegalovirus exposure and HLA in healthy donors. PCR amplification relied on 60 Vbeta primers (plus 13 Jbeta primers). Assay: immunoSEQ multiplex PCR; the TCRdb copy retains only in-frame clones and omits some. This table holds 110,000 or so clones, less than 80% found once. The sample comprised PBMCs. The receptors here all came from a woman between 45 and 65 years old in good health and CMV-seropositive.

The CDR3 nucleotides read TGTGCCAGCACTATGGGAGTTTATGGCTACACCTTC. Encoded protein: CASTMGVYGYTF. V and J are TRBV2 and TRBJ1-2, with D unresolved. The germline gives CDR1 SNHLY, CDR2 FYNNEI. Trimming removed 7 bases at V and 5 bases at J, with 11 bases between. CDR3 length: 12 amino acids. Filled out from reference TRBV2 and TRBJ1-2, the complete variable domain reads EPEVTQTPSHQVTQMGQEVILRCVPISNHLYFYWYRQILGQKVEFLVSFYNNEISEKSEIFDDQFSVERPDGSNFTLKIRSTKLEDSAMYFCASTMGVYGYTFGSGTRLTVV.

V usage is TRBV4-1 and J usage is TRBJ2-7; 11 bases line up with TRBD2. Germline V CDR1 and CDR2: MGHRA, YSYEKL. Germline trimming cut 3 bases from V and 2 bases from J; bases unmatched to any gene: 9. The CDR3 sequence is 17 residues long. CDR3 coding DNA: TGCGCCAGCAGCCAGGAAACCGGGACTAGCGGCCCCTACGAGCAGTACTTC. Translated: CASSQETGTSGPYEQYF.

For the CDR3, the DNA is TGTGCCAGCAGTTTATTGCTAGCGGATTCCTACGAGCAGTACTTC. Its translation is CASSLLLADSYEQYF. J is TRBJ2-7 and V is TRBV28, with 7 bases identical to TRBD2. J lost 1 base, V lost 1 base, and 4 bases had no gene match. Germline assignment: CDR1 MDHEN and CDR2 SYDVKM. The CDR3 extends over 15 amino acids.

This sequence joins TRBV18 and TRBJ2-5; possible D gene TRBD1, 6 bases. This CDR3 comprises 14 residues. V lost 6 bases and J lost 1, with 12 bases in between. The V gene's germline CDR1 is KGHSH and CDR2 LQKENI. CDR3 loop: CASSAGQSQETQYF. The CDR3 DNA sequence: TGTGCCAGCTCTGCAGGACAGAGCCAAGAGACCCAGTACTTC.

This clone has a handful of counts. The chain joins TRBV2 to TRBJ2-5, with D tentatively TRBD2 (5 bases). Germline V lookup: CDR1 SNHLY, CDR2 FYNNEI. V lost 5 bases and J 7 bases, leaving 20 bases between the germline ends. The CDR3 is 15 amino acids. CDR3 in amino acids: CASSRTLGLVGTQYF. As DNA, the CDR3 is TGTGCCAGCAGTCGGACTCTGGGTTTGGTCGGGACCCAGTACTTC.

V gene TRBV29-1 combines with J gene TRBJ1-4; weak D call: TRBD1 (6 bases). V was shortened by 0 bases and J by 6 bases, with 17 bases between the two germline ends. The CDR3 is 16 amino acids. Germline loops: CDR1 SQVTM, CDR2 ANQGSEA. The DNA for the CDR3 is TGCAGCGTTGAAGATAAACGAACAGGGCCCGATGAAAAACTGTTTTTT. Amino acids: CSVEDKRTGPDEKLFF.

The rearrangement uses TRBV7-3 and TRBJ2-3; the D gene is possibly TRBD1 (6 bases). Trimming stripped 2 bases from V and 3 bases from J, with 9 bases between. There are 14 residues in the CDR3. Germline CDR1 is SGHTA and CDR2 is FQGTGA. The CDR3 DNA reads TGTGCCAGCAGCTTAGGCAGGGGAACAGATACGCAGTATTTT. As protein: CASSLGRGTDTQYF.

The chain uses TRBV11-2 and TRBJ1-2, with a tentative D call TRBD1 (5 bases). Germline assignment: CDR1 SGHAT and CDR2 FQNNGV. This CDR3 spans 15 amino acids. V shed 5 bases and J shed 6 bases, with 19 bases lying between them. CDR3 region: CASSHTNFGGDGYTF. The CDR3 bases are TGTGCCAGCAGCCACACAAATTTCGGGGGTGATGGCTACACCTTC.

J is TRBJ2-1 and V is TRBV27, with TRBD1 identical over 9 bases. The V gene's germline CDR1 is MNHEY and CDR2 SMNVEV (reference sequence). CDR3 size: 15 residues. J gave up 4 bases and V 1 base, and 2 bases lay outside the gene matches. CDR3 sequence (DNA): TGTGCCAGCAGTTTATGGGGGACAGGGTACAATGAGCAGTTCTTC. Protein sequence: CASSLWGTGYNEQFF.

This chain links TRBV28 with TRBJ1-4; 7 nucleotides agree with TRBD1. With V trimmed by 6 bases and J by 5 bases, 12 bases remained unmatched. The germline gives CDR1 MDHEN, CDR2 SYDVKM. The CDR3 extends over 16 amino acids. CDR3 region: CASRPALGQRNEKLFF. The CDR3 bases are TGTGCCAGCAGACCAGCGTTGGGACAGCGGAATGAAAAACTGTTTTTT.

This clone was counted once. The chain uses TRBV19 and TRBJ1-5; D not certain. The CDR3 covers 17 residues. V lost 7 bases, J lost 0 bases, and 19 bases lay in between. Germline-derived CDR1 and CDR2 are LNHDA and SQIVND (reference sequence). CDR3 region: CASTDYNPAFSNQPQHF. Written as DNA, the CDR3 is TGTGCCAGTACCGACTATAATCCCGCTTTTAGCAATCAGCCCCAGCATTTT.

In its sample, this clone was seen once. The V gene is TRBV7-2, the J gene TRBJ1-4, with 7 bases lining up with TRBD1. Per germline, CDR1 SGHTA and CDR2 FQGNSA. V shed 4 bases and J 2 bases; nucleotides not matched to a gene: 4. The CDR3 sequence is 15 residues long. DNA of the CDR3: TGTGCCAGCAGCTCACAGGGGTTTACTAATGAAAAACTGTTTTTT. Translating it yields CASSSQGFTNEKLFF.

CDR3 bases: TGTGCCAGCAGCTTGTGGTCTAGCGGGGGGCGGTCGTCCTACGAGCAGTACTTC. Its translation: CASSLWSSGGRSSYEQYF. This chain uses TRBV7-8 with TRBJ2-7; 11 bases are shared with TRBD2. Looked up from germline, CDR1 is SGHVS and CDR2 is FQNEAQ. This CDR3 spans 18 amino acids. V lost 3 bases and J lost 1; bases outside the gene matches: 11.

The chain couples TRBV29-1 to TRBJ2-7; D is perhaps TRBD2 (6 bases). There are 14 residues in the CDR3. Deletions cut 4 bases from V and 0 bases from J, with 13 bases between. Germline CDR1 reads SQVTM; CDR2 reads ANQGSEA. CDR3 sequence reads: CSVGAGWDSYEQYF. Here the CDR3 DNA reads TGCAGCGTTGGGGCGGGGTGGGACTCCTACGAGCAGTACTTC.

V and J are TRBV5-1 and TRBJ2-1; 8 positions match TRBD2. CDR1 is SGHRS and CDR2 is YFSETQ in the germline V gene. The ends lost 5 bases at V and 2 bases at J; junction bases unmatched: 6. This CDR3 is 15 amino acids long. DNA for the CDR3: TGCGCCAGCAGTATAGCGGGACGAGCCTACAATGAGCAGTTCTTC. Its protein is CASSIAGRAYNEQFF.

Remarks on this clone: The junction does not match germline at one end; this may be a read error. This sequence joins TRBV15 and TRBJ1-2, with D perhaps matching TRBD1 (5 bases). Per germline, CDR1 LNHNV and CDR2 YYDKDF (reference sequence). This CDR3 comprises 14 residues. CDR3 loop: CATSKTDLNYGYTF. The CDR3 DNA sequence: TGTGCCACGAGCAAGACAGACCTCAACTATGGCTACACCTTC.

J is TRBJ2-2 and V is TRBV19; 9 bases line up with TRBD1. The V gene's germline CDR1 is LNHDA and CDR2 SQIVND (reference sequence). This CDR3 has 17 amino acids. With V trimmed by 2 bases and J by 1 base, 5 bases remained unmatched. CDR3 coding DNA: TGTGCCAGTAGTATATCGTTGGGACAGGGGAACACCGGGGAGCTGTTTTTT. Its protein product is CASSISLGQGNTGELFF.

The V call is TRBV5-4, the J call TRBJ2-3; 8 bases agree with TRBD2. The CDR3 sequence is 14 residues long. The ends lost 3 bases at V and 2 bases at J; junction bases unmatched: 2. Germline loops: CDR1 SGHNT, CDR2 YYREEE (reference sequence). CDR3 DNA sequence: TGTGCCAGCAGCTCCGGGGGGGCCACAGATACGCAGTATTTT. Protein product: CASSSGGATDTQYF.

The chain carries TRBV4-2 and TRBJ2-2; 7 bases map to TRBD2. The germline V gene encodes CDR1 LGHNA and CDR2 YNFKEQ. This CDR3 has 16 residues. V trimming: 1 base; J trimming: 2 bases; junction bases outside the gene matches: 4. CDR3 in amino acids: CASSQVVAGNTGELFF. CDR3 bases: TGTGCCAGCAGCCAAGTTGTAGCGGGTAACACCGGGGAGCTGTTTTTT.

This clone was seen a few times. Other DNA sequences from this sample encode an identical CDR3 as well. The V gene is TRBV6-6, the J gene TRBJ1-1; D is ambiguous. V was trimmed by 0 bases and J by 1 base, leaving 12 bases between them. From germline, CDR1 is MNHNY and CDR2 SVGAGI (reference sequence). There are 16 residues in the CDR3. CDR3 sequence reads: CASSYSSIPRNTEAFF. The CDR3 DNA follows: TGTGCCAGCAGTTACTCGAGTATCCCGAGGAACACTGAAGCTTTCTTT.

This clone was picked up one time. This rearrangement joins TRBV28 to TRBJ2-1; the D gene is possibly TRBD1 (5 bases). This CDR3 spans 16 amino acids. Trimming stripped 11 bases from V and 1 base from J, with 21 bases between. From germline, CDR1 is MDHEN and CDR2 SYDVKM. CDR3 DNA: TGTGCCCGCGATCTGGGGCCTCACTCTTCCTACAATGAGCAGTTCTTC. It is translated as CARDLGPHSSYNEQFF.

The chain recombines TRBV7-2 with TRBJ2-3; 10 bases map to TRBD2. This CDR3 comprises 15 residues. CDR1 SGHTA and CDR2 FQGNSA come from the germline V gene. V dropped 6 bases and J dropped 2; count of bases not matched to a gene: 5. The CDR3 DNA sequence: TGTGCCAGCAGTGAGCGGGGGGGATCCACAGATACGCAGTATTTT. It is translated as CASSERGGSTDTQYF.

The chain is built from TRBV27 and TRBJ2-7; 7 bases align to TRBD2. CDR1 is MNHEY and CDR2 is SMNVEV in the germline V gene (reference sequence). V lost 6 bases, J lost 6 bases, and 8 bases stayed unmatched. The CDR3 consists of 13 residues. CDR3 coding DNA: TGTGCCAGCAGACGGGGGGTACAAGGCGAGCAGTACTTC. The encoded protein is CASRRGVQGEQYF.

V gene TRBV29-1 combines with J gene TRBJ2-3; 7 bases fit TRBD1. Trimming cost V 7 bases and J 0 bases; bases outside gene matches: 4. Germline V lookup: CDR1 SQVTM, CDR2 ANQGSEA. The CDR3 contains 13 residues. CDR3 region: CSALQGSTDTQYF. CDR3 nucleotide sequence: TGCAGCGCCCTACAGGGGAGCACAGATACGCAGTATTTT.

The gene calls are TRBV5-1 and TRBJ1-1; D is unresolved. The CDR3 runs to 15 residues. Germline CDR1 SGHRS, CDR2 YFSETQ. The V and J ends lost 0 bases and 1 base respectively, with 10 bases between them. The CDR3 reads CASSLGGFGNTEAFF. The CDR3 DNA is TGCGCCAGCAGCTTGGGCGGGTTTGGGAACACTGAAGCTTTCTTT.

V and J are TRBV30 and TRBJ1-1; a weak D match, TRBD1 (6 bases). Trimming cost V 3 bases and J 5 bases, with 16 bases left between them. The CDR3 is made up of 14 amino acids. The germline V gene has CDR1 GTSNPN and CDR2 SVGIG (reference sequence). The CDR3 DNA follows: TGTGCCTGGAGCGTGGCGGGGGGCCGAACTGAAGCTTTCTTT. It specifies CAWSVAGGRTEAFF.

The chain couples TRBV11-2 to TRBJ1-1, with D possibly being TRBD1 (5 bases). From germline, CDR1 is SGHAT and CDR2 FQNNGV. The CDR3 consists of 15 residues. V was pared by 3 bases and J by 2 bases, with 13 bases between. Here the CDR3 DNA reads TGTGCCAGCAGCTTCCTTCAGGACATTAACACTGAAGCTTTCTTT. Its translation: CASSFLQDINTEAFF.

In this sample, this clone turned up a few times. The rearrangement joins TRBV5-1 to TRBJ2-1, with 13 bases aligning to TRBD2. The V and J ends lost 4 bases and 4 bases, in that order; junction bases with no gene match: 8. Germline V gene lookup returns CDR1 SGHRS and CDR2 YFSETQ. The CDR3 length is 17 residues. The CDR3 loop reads CASSPGTSGTLYNEQFF. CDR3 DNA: TGCGCCAGCAGCCCGGGGACTAGCGGGACTCTATACAATGAGCAGTTCTTC.

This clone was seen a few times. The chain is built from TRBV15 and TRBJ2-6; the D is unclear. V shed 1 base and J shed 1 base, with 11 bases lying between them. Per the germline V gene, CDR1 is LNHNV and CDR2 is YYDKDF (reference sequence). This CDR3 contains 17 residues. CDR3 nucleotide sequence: TGTGCCACCAGCAGAGTGGGCCGGCTGTCTGGGGCCAACGTCCTGACTTTC. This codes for CATSRVGRLSGANVLTF.

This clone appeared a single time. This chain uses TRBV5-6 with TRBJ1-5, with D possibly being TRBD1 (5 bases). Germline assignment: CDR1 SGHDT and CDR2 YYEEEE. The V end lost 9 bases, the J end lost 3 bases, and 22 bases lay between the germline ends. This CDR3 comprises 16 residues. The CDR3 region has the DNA TGTGCCACCCCACGATGGGGACGGACTATCAATCAGCCCCAGCATTTT. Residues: CATPRWGRTINQPQHF. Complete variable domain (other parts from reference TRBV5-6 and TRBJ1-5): DAGVTQSPTHLIKTRGQQVTLRCSPKSGHDTVSWYQQALGQGPQFIFQYYEEEERQRGNFPDRFSGHQFPNYSSELNVNALLLGDSALYLCATPRWGRTINQPQHFGDGTRLSIL.

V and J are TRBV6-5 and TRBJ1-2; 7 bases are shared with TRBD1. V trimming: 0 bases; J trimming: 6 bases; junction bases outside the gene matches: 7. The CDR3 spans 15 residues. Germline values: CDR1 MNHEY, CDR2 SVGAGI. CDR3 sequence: CASSYSRGGADGYTF. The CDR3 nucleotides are TGTGCCAGCAGTTACTCTAGAGGGGGCGCCGATGGCTACACCTTC.

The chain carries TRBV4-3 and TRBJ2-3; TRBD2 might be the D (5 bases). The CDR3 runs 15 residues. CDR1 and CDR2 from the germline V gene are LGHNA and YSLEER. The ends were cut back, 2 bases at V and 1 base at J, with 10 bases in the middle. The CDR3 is CASSQNGIGTDTQYF. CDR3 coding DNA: TGCGCCAGCAGCCAAAACGGGATAGGCACAGATACGCAGTATTTT.